Below, 24 T cell receptor beta chains from the same sample are listed, as sequenced in a study of vaccination effects on CD4 cells after COVID-19. ViraFEST used viral peptide pools to expand antigen-specific CD4+ T cells before sequencing. Once cultured for approximately 10 days, the cells underwent separation to obtain CD4+ T cells. For these receptors, no antigen is known. Method: immunoSEQ multiplex PCR; TCRdb's copy keeps in-frame clones and lacks some. The table shows about 61,000 clones, with 80% to 90% occurring only once. Sequenced here: CD4+ T cells from PBMCs cultured with HCoV-229E spike peptides, sampled before COVID-19 vaccination. Source of these receptors: a human donor who received a COVID-19 vaccine.

This clone was counted between two and nine times. V and J are TRBV18 and TRBJ1-5, with D possibly being TRBD1 (5 bases). The ends were cut back, 3 bases at V and 2 bases at J, with 14 bases in the middle. Germline CDR1 KGHSH, CDR2 LQKENI. This CDR3 region has 16 residues. The CDR3 bases are TGTGCCAGCTCACCCCAGGGATCCGCCGGCAATCAGCCCCAGCATTTT. Its translation is CASSPQGSAGNQPQHF.

This clone was counted a single time. This chain joins TRBV18 and TRBJ2-3, with no clear D. Germline V gene data show CDR1 as KGHSH and CDR2 as LQKENI. Trimming took 3 bases from V and 2 from J, leaving 12 bases between them. The CDR3 spans 15 residues. The CDR3 loop is CASSPKIGFTDTQYF. CDR3 DNA sequence: TGTGCCAGCTCACCCAAGATAGGATTCACAGATACGCAGTATTTT.

The gene calls are TRBV30 and TRBJ1-1; maybe TRBD1 (5 bases). Trimming stripped 2 bases from V and 1 base from J, with 11 bases between. The CDR3 is 14 residues long. The V gene's germline CDR1 is GTSNPN and CDR2 SVGIG (reference sequence). CDR3 in amino acids: CAWSIGTGNTEAFF. The CDR3 DNA follows: TGTGCCTGGAGTATCGGGACGGGGAACACTGAAGCTTTCTTT.

The V and J genes are TRBV15 and TRBJ1-1, with TRBD1 as a possible D gene (5 bases). V was clipped by 0 bases and J by 5 bases, with 13 bases between them. Germline V gene lookup returns CDR1 LNHNV and CDR2 YYDKDF (reference sequence). The CDR3 is 15 amino acids. The CDR3 here is CATSRDLGGRTEAFF. The DNA for the CDR3 is TGTGCCACCAGCAGAGATCTTGGGGGAAGGACTGAAGCTTTCTTT.

The chain is built from TRBV30 and TRBJ2-7; a possible D gene is TRBD1 (5 bases). The germline CDR1 and CDR2 sequences are GTSNPN and SVGIG (reference sequence). Trimming stripped 4 bases from V and 3 bases from J, with 16 bases between. The CDR3 has 14 residues. The CDR3 spells CAWIRRGTGYEQYV. The CDR3 DNA is TGTGCCTGGATCCGCCGCGGTACAGGCTACGAGCAGTACGTC.

This chain uses TRBV5-4 with TRBJ2-1; perhaps TRBD2 as D (5 bases). The CDR3 has 14 residues. V lost 2 bases, J lost 4 bases, and 10 bases lay in between. Germline loops: CDR1 SGHNT, CDR2 YYREEE (reference sequence). This CDR3 reads CASSFRGMYNEQFF. DNA for the CDR3: TGTGCCAGCAGCTTTCGAGGGATGTACAATGAGCAGTTCTTC.

The chain carries TRBV24-1 and TRBJ2-3; 10 bases are a match to TRBD2. Trimming removed 3 bases from V and 6 bases from J; junction bases left unmatched: 8. Looked up from germline, CDR1 is KGHDR and CDR2 is SFDVKD. The CDR3 has 16 residues. CDR3 amino acids: CATSDASGGRGDTQYF. CDR3 sequence (DNA): TGTGCCACCAGTGATGCTAGCGGGGGCCGAGGGGATACGCAGTATTTT.

The chain is built from TRBV19 and TRBJ1-2; D gene unclear. Germline lookup yields CDR1 LNHDA and CDR2 SQIVND (reference sequence). The V end was cut by 7 bases, the J end by 3 bases, with 6 bases between. This CDR3 is 11 amino acids long. The CDR3 is CASIGYYGYTF. CDR3 nucleotide sequence: TGTGCCAGTATCGGATACTATGGCTACACCTTC.

This clone was found once. The rearrangement links TRBV12-3 or TRBV12-4 to TRBJ2-1; D is ambiguous. The CDR3 sequence is 12 residues long. Trimming stripped 6 bases from V and 2 bases from J, with 5 bases between. The CDR3, as DNA: TGTGCCAGCAGCAATACCTACAATGAGCAGTTCTTC. It is translated as CASSNTYNEQFF.

V usage is TRBV9 and J usage is TRBJ2-2, with 9 bases lining up with TRBD1. Germline V CDR1 and CDR2: SGDLS, YYNGEE. V gave up 0 bases and J gave up 7 bases; unmatched junction bases: 7. This CDR3 region has 16 residues. The CDR3 DNA reads as TGTGCCAGCAGCGTAGCTGGGGACAGGGTAAACGGGGAGCTGTTTTTT. Translated: CASSVAGDRVNGELFF. Full variable domain (missing parts from reference TRBV9 and TRBJ2-2): DSGVTQTPKHLITATGQRVTLRCSPRSGDLSVYWYQQSLDQGLQFLIQYYNGEERAKGNILERFSAQQFPDLHSELNLSSLELGDSALYFCASSVAGDRVNGELFFGEGSRLTVL.

The V and J genes are TRBV6-5 and TRBJ1-5; maybe TRBD1 (6 bases). The CDR3 runs 15 residues. Trimming stripped 7 bases from V and 3 bases from J, with 16 bases between. CDR1 MNHEY and CDR2 SVGAGI come from the germline V gene. In DNA, the CDR3 is TGTGCCAGCATTAGTAGGGGGATGAACAATCAGCCCCAGCATTTT. This codes for CASISRGMNNQPQHF.

This rearrangement joins TRBV3-1 (or the pseudogene TRBV3-2) to TRBJ1-6, with D unresolved. The V gene lost 2 bases and the J gene lost 9 bases, with 14 bases spanning the gap. The V gene's germline CDR1 is LGHDT and CDR2 YNNKEL (reference sequence). This CDR3 is 15 amino acids long. The DNA for the CDR3 is TGTGCCAGCAGCCAATCGTCCTACGGAGGTTCACCCCTCCACTTT. Its translation: CASSQSSYGGSPLHF.

J is TRBJ1-2 and V is TRBV5-1; 8 bases match TRBD1. V shed 4 bases, J shed 4 bases, and the junction held 9 bases outside the gene matches. There are 15 residues in the CDR3. The V gene's germline CDR1 is SGHRS and CDR2 YFSETQ. The CDR3 protein is CASSREGTGPYGYTF. CDR3 sequence (DNA): TGCGCCAGCAGCCGAGAAGGGACAGGACCCTATGGCTACACCTTC.

The rearrangement uses TRBV29-1 and TRBJ1-1, with 8 bases matching TRBD1. The CDR3 is made up of 13 amino acids. V dropped 7 bases and J dropped 6; count of bases not matched to a gene: 10. Germline CDR1 reads SQVTM; CDR2 reads ANQGSEA. CDR3 region: CSGRTGSRAEAFF. The CDR3 nucleotides are TGCAGCGGCCGGACAGGGTCGCGCGCTGAAGCTTTCTTT.

The gene calls are TRBV6-5 and TRBJ1-4; D gene ambiguous. V gave up 0 bases and J gave up 2 bases, with 7 bases separating them. Germline V gene data show CDR1 as MNHEY and CDR2 as SVGAGI. The CDR3 covers 15 residues. The CDR3 region is CASSYSRWTNEKLFF. The CDR3 nucleotides read TGTGCCAGCAGTTACTCACGGTGGACTAATGAAAAACTGTTTTTT.

The J gene is TRBJ1-2, the V gene TRBV12-5; weak D call: TRBD1 (5 bases). This CDR3 has 17 residues. The germline gives CDR1 LGHNT, CDR2 FRNRAP. The V and J ends lost 6 bases and 0 bases respectively, with 20 bases between them. CDR3 region: CASGRTPGPQANYGYTF. The CDR3 nucleotides are TGTGCTAGTGGCCGAACCCCGGGACCCCAAGCTAACTATGGCTACACCTTC.

This clone has only a few counts. V is TRBV29-1 and J is TRBJ2-7, with no clear D. Germline CDR1 reads SQVTM; CDR2 reads ANQGSEA. This CDR3 is 12 amino acids long. V was clipped by 1 base and J by 7 bases, with 11 bases between them. CDR3 nucleotide sequence: TGCAGCGTTGAAGGGCAGGCTGGGGAGCAGTACGTC. As protein: CSVEGQAGEQYV.

V usage is TRBV18 and J usage is TRBJ2-1, with 9 bases lining up with TRBD2. Germline values: CDR1 KGHSH, CDR2 LQKENI. There are 18 residues in the CDR3. Germline trimming cut 6 bases from V and 0 bases from J; bases unmatched to any gene: 12. The CDR3 bases are TGTGCCAGCTCCTTGAGGACTAGCGTATTTGGCTCCTACAATGAGCAGTTCTTC. It is translated as CASSLRTSVFGSYNEQFF.

This chain joins TRBV2 and TRBJ1-6; 8 bases match TRBD1. This CDR3 region has 15 residues. V shed 7 bases and J 7 bases; nucleotides not matched to a gene: 9. Germline V CDR1 and CDR2: SNHLY, FYNNEI. CDR3 DNA sequence: TGTGCCAGCAACGTAGTGGACAGGGCAAATTCACCCCTCCACTTT. As protein: CASNVVDRANSPLHF.

The chain carries TRBV2 and TRBJ1-4, with a tentative D call TRBD1 (5 bases). Trimming cost V 6 bases and J 8 bases, with 16 bases left between them. Germline V gene lookup returns CDR1 SNHLY and CDR2 FYNNEI. The CDR3 sequence is 14 residues long. CDR3 sequence reads: CASRRTFLVEKLFF. The CDR3 bases are TGTGCCAGCAGGCGGACATTCCTAGTGGAAAAACTGTTTTTT.

This clone was seen just once. The genes are TRBV30 and TRBJ1-6; D is undetermined. Germline assignment: CDR1 GTSNPN and CDR2 SVGIG (reference sequence). The V gene lost 1 base and the J gene lost 4 bases, with 5 bases spanning the gap. The CDR3 has 13 amino acids. The CDR3, as DNA: TGTGCCTGGAGTGCTGTTTATAATTCACCCCTCCACTTT. It is translated as CAWSAVYNSPLHF.

The J gene is TRBJ2-3, the V gene TRBV3-1 (or the pseudogene TRBV3-2); 8 positions match TRBD2. V was clipped by 2 bases and J by 0 bases; unmatched bases: 4. Germline lookup yields CDR1 LGHDT and CDR2 YNNKEL (reference sequence). The CDR3 sequence is 16 residues long. The CDR3 here is CASSQTSGVSTDTQYF. The DNA of the CDR3 is TGTGCCAGCAGCCAAACTAGCGGTGTTAGCACAGATACGCAGTATTTT.

This sequence joins TRBV5-1 and TRBJ2-3; 7 bases are shared with TRBD1. The CDR3 covers 14 residues. The trim removed 3 bases at V and 2 bases at J, leaving 3 bases unmatched. Germline V gives CDR1 SGHRS, CDR2 YFSETQ. The CDR3 DNA reads TGCGCCAGCAGCTCCGGGACAGACACAGATACGCAGTATTTT. It encodes CASSSGTDTDTQYF.

V usage is TRBV7-3 and J usage is TRBJ2-1, with TRBD2 identical over 9 bases. Germline assignment: CDR1 SGHTA and CDR2 FQGTGA. The V segment lost 0 bases and the J segment 5 bases; nucleotides outside the gene matches: 11. The CDR3 is 18 residues long. The CDR3 spells CASSLTSGGAWTNNEQFF. In nucleotides, the CDR3 is TGTGCCAGCAGCTTAACTAGCGGGGGTGCCTGGACAAACAATGAGCAGTTCTTC.